These 29 T cell receptor beta chains came from one sample sequenced in a study of T-cell memory formation after mild COVID-19. TCRdb passed the 5' RACE reads through MiXCR, listing each CDR3 protein once. Altogether about 170,000 distinct CDR3 sequences are present, approximately 12% being singletons, with the ten largest covering 3.3%. What was sequenced was PBMCs or a T cell subset sorted from them (not recorded which). Source of these receptors: a man younger than 30 who had mild COVID-19 (a few samples of this study predate the infection). Cell type and time point are not known.

The gene calls are TRBV5-1 and TRBJ2-5; D tentatively reads TRBD1 or TRBD2 (5 bases each). V lost 1 base, J lost 2 bases, and 12 bases lay in between. The CDR3 covers 15 residues. Germline V lookup: CDR1 SGHRS, CDR2 YFSETQ. The CDR3 sequence: CASSLLGTEQETQYF. CDR3 sequence (DNA): TGCGCCAGCAGCTTGCTTGGGACCGAACAAGAGACCCAGTACTTC.

This clonotype appeared a few times. The J gene is TRBJ1-1, the V gene TRBV5-1; 11 nucleotides line up with TRBD1. Germline CDR1 SGHRS, CDR2 YFSETQ. The CDR3 has 16 residues. V shed 0 bases and J 6 bases; nucleotides not matched to a gene: 7. DNA of the CDR3: TGCGCCAGCAGCTTGGCCGGGACAGGGGGGTCAGCTGAAGCTTTCTTT. This gives the protein CASSLAGTGGSAEAFF.

A word on this clonotype: This may stem from a read error, because a much larger clone lies one nucleotide away. V gene TRBV7-2 combines with J gene TRBJ1-2, with 8 bases aligning to TRBD1. The CDR3 length is 14 residues. After removal of 5 bases from V and 1 base from J, the junction contained 3 bases not matched to a gene. The germline CDR1 and CDR2 sequences are SGHTA and FQGNSA. CDR3 amino acids: CASSPDRDNYGYTF. CDR3 DNA: TGTGCCAGCAGCCCGGACAGGGATAACTATGGCTACACCTTC.

This clonotype has a count of ten or more. The V gene is TRBV6-2 or TRBV6-3, the J gene TRBJ2-5; tentatively, D is TRBD2 (5 bases). The CDR3 runs 13 residues. CDR1 is MNHEY, CDR2 SVGEGT, per germline. V shed 6 bases and J shed 5 bases, with 13 bases lying between them. The CDR3 sequence: CASRPWTEETQYF. The CDR3 DNA sequence: TGTGCCAGCAGACCGTGGACTGAGGAGACCCAGTACTTC.

At least ten counts were recorded for this clonotype. This chain's CDR3 is CASSPGQINTGELFF. CDR3 DNA: TGCGCCAGCAGCCCGGGACAGATAAACACCGGGGAGCTGTTTTTT. The rearrangement uses TRBV5-1 and TRBJ2-2; 7 nucleotides match TRBD1. Germline values: CDR1 SGHRS, CDR2 YFSETQ. J lost 2 bases, V lost 4 bases, and 5 bases had no gene match. The CDR3 runs 15 residues.

This clonotype has a handful of counts. This chain connects TRBV27 to TRBJ1-1, with unresolved D. Looked up from germline, CDR1 is MNHEY and CDR2 is SMNVEV (reference sequence). The V end lost 5 bases, the J end lost 4 bases, and 17 bases lay between the germline ends. This CDR3 has 15 residues. CDR3 in DNA: TGTGCCAGCAGTAAACTAGACCCATTTGCCACTGAAGCTTTCTTT. Its translation is CASSKLDPFATEAFF.

This clonotype was counted only a few times. The chain joins TRBV5-8 to TRBJ2-3, with D maybe TRBD2 (5 bases). Trimming removed 4 bases from V and 5 bases from J, with 20 bases in between. CDR1 SGHTS and CDR2 YDEGEE come from the germline V gene. The CDR3 totals 16 residues. As DNA, the CDR3 is TGTGCCAGCAGCCCGTCCGGAGGTTTTGGACGAGATACGCAGTATTTT. It translates to CASSPSGGFGRDTQYF. Complete variable domain (other parts from reference TRBV5-8 and TRBJ2-3): EAGVTQSPTHLIKTRGQQATLRCSPISGHTSVYWYQQALGLGLQFLLWYDEGEERNRGNFPPRFSGRQFPNYSSELNVNALELEDSALYLCASSPSGGFGRDTQYFGPGTRLTVL.

This clonotype is medium-sized (0.01 to 0.1%) in the sample. This chain joins TRBV5-1 and TRBJ1-6; D unresolved. Germline V CDR1 and CDR2: SGHRS, YFSETQ. The CDR3 sequence is 15 residues long. Deletions cut 0 bases from V and 7 bases from J, with 11 bases between. The CDR3 spells CASSLGASYNSPLHF. Written as DNA, the CDR3 is TGCGCCAGCAGCTTGGGGGCGTCTTACAATTCACCCCTCCACTTT.

This sequence joins TRBV7-2 and TRBJ2-7; 7 nucleotides agree with TRBD1. The CDR3 extends over 16 amino acids. Germline values: CDR1 SGHTA, CDR2 FQGNSA. The V gene end was trimmed by 5 bases and the J gene end by 2 bases; junction bases not matched to a gene: 12. The CDR3 DNA follows: TGTGCCAGCAGCCTCCACTCGGACAGGTTAACCTACGAGCAGTACTTC. It specifies CASSLHSDRLTYEQYF.

This clonotype has a handful of counts. The V and J genes are TRBV2 and TRBJ2-7; 10 bases are shared with TRBD1. The CDR3 runs 14 residues. Germline assignment: CDR1 SNHLY and CDR2 FYNNEI. J gave up 5 bases and V 2 bases, and 3 bases lay outside the gene matches. The CDR3 reads CASSEQGTGDEQYF. CDR3 sequence (DNA): TGTGCCAGCAGTGAACAGGGGACAGGGGACGAGCAGTACTTC.

This clonotype has a count of ten or more. V usage is TRBV4-3 and J usage is TRBJ2-5, with D hard to call. The CDR3 is 13 residues long. V lost 6 bases and J 2 bases, leaving 10 bases between the germline ends. The germline CDR1 and CDR2 sequences are LGHNA and YSLEER. CDR3 loop: CASRRQPQETQYF. CDR3 bases: TGCGCCAGCAGGAGGCAGCCTCAAGAGACCCAGTACTTC.

The chain couples TRBV28 to TRBJ1-1, with a possible D match to TRBD1 (5 bases). Germline loops: CDR1 MDHEN, CDR2 SYDVKM. The germline V and J ends were trimmed by 2 bases and 4 bases, with 11 bases remaining between them. This CDR3 comprises 14 residues. For the CDR3, the DNA is TGTGCCAGCAGTTTACAGGGCTGGAGCACTGAAGCTTTCTTT. It specifies CASSLQGWSTEAFF.

The gene calls are TRBV5-1 and TRBJ1-1, with a weak D call TRBD1 (5 bases). The CDR3 spans 15 residues. The V end was cut by 1 base, the J end by 5 bases, with 15 bases between. Per the germline V gene, CDR1 is SGHRS and CDR2 is YFSETQ. CDR3 nucleotide sequence: TGCGCCAGCAGCTTGCAGGGCGTCGGGGATACTGAAGCTTTCTTT. Translating it yields CASSLQGVGDTEAFF.

This clonotype was observed a handful of times. This sequence joins TRBV29-1 and TRBJ1-1; 8 bases are shared with TRBD1. The CDR3 has 14 residues. Losses at the gene ends were 7 bases for V and 4 bases for J; bases not matched to a gene: 11. Germline V gives CDR1 SQVTM, CDR2 ANQGSEA. The chain's CDR3 is CSAEGQGRGTEAFF. In DNA form, the CDR3 reads TGCAGCGCCGAAGGACAGGGTCGTGGCACTGAAGCTTTCTTT.

The J gene is TRBJ2-3, the V gene TRBV29-1, with 7 bases that match TRBD1. The V segment lost 7 bases and the J segment 2 bases; nucleotides outside the gene matches: 3. Germline-derived CDR1 and CDR2 are SQVTM and ANQGSEA. CDR3 length: 12 amino acids. CDR3 in DNA: TGCAGCGCCGGACAGGCCACAGATACGCAGTATTTT. The encoded protein is CSAGQATDTQYF.

This chain connects TRBV7-3 to TRBJ1-1; D unclear. CDR1 is SGHTA and CDR2 is FQGTGA in the germline V gene. With 0 bases removed from V and 1 base from J, the gap between germline ends came to 6 bases. This CDR3 comprises 14 residues. The CDR3 sequence: CASSLTEGNTEAFF. The CDR3 DNA follows: TGTGCCAGCAGCTTAACGGAGGGGAACACTGAAGCTTTCTTT.

This clonotype was found a few times. The V call is TRBV7-9, the J call TRBJ1-1; 8 bases are a match to TRBD1. CDR3 size: 12 residues. Germline V gene lookup returns CDR1 SEHNR and CDR2 FQNEAQ (reference sequence). Trimming removed 6 bases from V and 10 bases from J; junction bases left unmatched: 7. The CDR3 sequence: CASSIQGARAFF. The CDR3, as DNA: TGTGCCAGCAGTATTCAGGGGGCAAGAGCTTTCTTT.

The V and J genes are TRBV7-2 and TRBJ1-2; 8 positions match TRBD1. The germline V gene has CDR1 SGHTA and CDR2 FQGNSA. The CDR3 sequence is 15 residues long. V lost 1 base and J lost 7; bases outside the gene matches: 8. CDR3: CASSLVAQGARGYTF. The CDR3 nucleotides are TGTGCCAGCAGCTTAGTGGCTCAGGGGGCGCGTGGCTACACCTTC.

This clonotype was seen many times. The chain combines TRBV7-2 with TRBJ2-1; no reliable D call. Germline values: CDR1 SGHTA, CDR2 FQGNSA. The CDR3 is made up of 11 amino acids. V dropped 5 bases and J dropped 6 bases, with 5 bases sitting between them. CDR3 sequence reads: CASSPANEQFF. DNA of the CDR3: TGTGCCAGCAGCCCCGCCAATGAGCAGTTCTTC.

This clonotype occurred a few times. The genes are TRBV7-9 and TRBJ1-1; D not resolved. The CDR3 is made up of 12 amino acids. The V end was cut by 4 bases, the J end by 7 bases, with 10 bases between. CDR1 and CDR2 from the germline V gene are SEHNR and FQNEAQ (reference sequence). CDR3: CASSSLGGEAFF. The CDR3 DNA is TGTGCCAGCAGCTCATTGGGAGGTGAAGCTTTCTTT.

The chain recombines TRBV5-1 with TRBJ1-1, with D maybe TRBD1 (5 bases). Germline V CDR1 and CDR2: SGHRS, YFSETQ. The CDR3 totals 16 residues. The ends were cut back, 1 base at V and 0 bases at J, with 13 bases in the middle. In DNA, the CDR3 is TGCGCCAGCAGCTTGTGGGGCGGAATAGTGAACACTGAAGCTTTCTTT. Protein product: CASSLWGGIVNTEAFF.

This clonotype was observed a handful of times. The gene calls are TRBV28 and TRBJ1-1; a weak D match, TRBD1 (6 bases). From germline, CDR1 is MDHEN and CDR2 SYDVKM. The length of the CDR3 is 17 residues. V gave up 2 bases and J gave up 2 bases, with 18 bases separating them. CDR3 nucleotide sequence: TGTGCCAGCAGTTTAGCAGGGGATCTCCCAGTTAACACTGAAGCTTTCTTT. This gives the protein CASSLAGDLPVNTEAFF.

The rearrangement joins TRBV20-1 to TRBJ2-2; 7 bases fit TRBD2. The CDR3 runs 16 residues. The V segment lost 5 bases and the J segment 1 base; nucleotides outside the gene matches: 10. Germline loops: CDR1 DFQATT, CDR2 SNEGSKA (reference sequence). CDR3 sequence reads: CSAYPVGGGNTGELFF. The CDR3 DNA reads as TGCAGTGCTTATCCCGTTGGCGGGGGGAACACCGGGGAGCTGTTTTTT.

This chain connects TRBV4-1 to TRBJ2-2; 11 bases align to TRBD2. Germline V lookup: CDR1 MGHRA, CDR2 YSYEKL. Losses at the gene ends were 5 bases for V and 4 bases for J; bases not matched to a gene: 18. The CDR3 runs to 20 residues. CDR3: CASSDSGLAEALYRTGELFF. The CDR3 DNA sequence: TGCGCCAGCAGCGACTCGGGACTAGCGGAAGCACTATACCGCACCGGGGAGCTGTTTTTT.

This clonotype has just a few counts. The CDR3 here is CASGMGTGTTDTQYF. CDR3 coding DNA: TGTGCCAGCGGAATGGGGACAGGGACTACAGATACGCAGTATTTT. This sequence joins TRBV6-5 and TRBJ2-3; 9 bases align to TRBD1. Germline-derived CDR1 and CDR2 are MNHEY and SVGAGI. This CDR3 contains 15 residues. With V trimmed by 8 bases and J by 3 bases, 9 bases remained unmatched.

The rearrangement links TRBV7-2 to TRBJ2-2; D is possibly TRBD1 (6 bases). V lost 5 bases, J lost 6 bases, and 16 bases lay in between. The germline V gene encodes CDR1 SGHTA and CDR2 FQGNSA. CDR3 length: 15 amino acids. CDR3 DNA sequence: TGTGCCAGCAGCCCCGTTACAGGGTTGGCCGGGGAGCTGTTTTTT. It encodes CASSPVTGLAGELFF.

This clonotype was seen a few times. The chain uses TRBV6-2 or TRBV6-3 and TRBJ2-7; D is perhaps TRBD2 (5 bases). There are 14 residues in the CDR3. Between the trimmed V and J ends, which lost 3 bases and 3 bases, there was a span of 12 bases. CDR1 MNHEY and CDR2 SVGEGT come from the germline V gene. This CDR3 reads CASSYSGGIYEQYV. For the CDR3, the DNA is TGTGCCAGCAGTTATTCTGGAGGAATCTACGAGCAGTACGTC.

This clonotype has only a few counts. This sequence joins TRBV12-5 and TRBJ2-1; 8 bases agree with TRBD2. Trimming removed 5 bases from V and 2 bases from J; junction bases left unmatched: 5. Germline CDR1 LGHNT, CDR2 FRNRAP. The CDR3 runs to 15 residues. CDR3 residues: CASGKSGGPYNEQFF. The CDR3 DNA reads TGTGCTAGTGGTAAGAGCGGGGGTCCCTACAATGAGCAGTTCTTC.

In regard to this clonotype: It may be a read error: a sequence one base away is much more abundant. As the CDR3 is not closed by the conserved phenylalanine or tryptophan, this likely results from a read error. The chain recombines TRBV5-1 with TRBJ2-7, with 8 bases lining up with TRBD1. This CDR3 is 13 amino acids long. V shed 1 base, J shed 5 bases, and the junction held 2 bases outside the gene matches. Per the germline V gene, CDR1 is SGHRS and CDR2 is YFSETQ. The CDR3 sequence is CASSLQGADEQYL. CDR3 nucleotide sequence: TGCGCCAGCAGCTTGCAGGGGGCGGACGAGCAGTACTTA.